These 8 T cell receptor beta chains share one sample of origin, sequenced in a study of T cell repertoires in cytomegalovirus infection. Each CDR3 protein is one row after TCRdb ran MiXCR on the reads. The repertoire holds around 450,000 distinct CDR3 sequences, with 30% to 40% as singletons. The sequenced sample consisted of PBMCs. These receptors came from a human donor in good health (CMV status not recorded). Some clones in this sample may be carry-over from other donors' samples.

A note on this clonotype: This CDR3 fails to terminate in the conserved phenylalanine or tryptophan, so it likely reflects a read error. The chain has TRBV7-6 and TRBJ2-7; 15 nucleotides line up with TRBD2. Germline CDR1 and CDR2: SGHVS and FNYEAQ. The CDR3 is 18 amino acids. Trimming at V came to 3 bases and at J to 0 bases, leaving 6 bases not matched to a gene. The CDR3 DNA follows: TGTGCCAGCAGCTTCGTCCCGGGACTAGCGGGGGGCTCCTACGAGCAGTACTTA. It translates to CASSFVPGLAGGSYEQYL.

This clonotype was counted a single time. The gene calls are TRBV28 and TRBJ1-1; a weak D match, TRBD1 (5 bases). The germline CDR1 and CDR2 sequences are MDHEN and SYDVKM. The germline V and J ends were trimmed by 4 bases and 3 bases, with 15 bases remaining between them. The CDR3 consists of 15 residues. CDR3 nucleotide sequence: TGTGCCAGCAGTTCCCCGTGGGTAGGGGACACTGAAGCTTTCTTT. Protein: CASSSPWVGDTEAFF.

The chain is built from TRBV19 and TRBJ1-4, with D possibly matching TRBD1 (6 bases). Looked up from germline, CDR1 is LNHDA and CDR2 is SQIVND (reference sequence). The CDR3 is 15 amino acids. Trimming removed 4 bases from V and 5 bases from J, with 14 bases in between. This CDR3 is CASSSLTGLNEKLFF. In DNA, the CDR3 is TGTGCCAGTAGTAGCTTGACAGGACTAAATGAAAAACTGTTTTTT.

The sample holds many counts of this clonotype. CDR3 DNA sequence: TGTGCCAGCAGGGGACAGGGGCCACGCTATGGCTACACCTTC. Translation: CASRGQGPRYGYTF. V is TRBV2 and J is TRBJ1-2; 10 bases are a match to TRBD1. The CDR3 consists of 14 residues. CDR1 SNHLY and CDR2 FYNNEI come from the germline V gene. Trimming removed 6 bases from V and 4 bases from J; junction bases left unmatched: 5.

This clonotype came up a few times. The chain links TRBV4-1 to TRBJ2-2; 11 bases line up with TRBD1. Germline-derived CDR1 and CDR2 are MGHRA and YSYEKL. The CDR3 is made up of 19 amino acids. V shed 0 bases, J shed 7 bases, and the junction held 13 bases outside the gene matches. The DNA of the CDR3 is TGCGCCAGCAGCCAAGAAATGAGGGGCGGACAGGGGGCGAGCGGGGAGCTGTTTTTT. Translating it yields CASSQEMRGGQGASGELFF.

To note about this clonotype: This likely comes from a read error, as the CDR3 has no conserved phenylalanine or tryptophan at its end. This rearrangement joins TRBV27 to TRBJ1-2; possible D gene TRBD1, 5 bases. V was cut by 5 bases and J by 0 bases, with 13 bases left in between. The CDR3 loop spans 15 amino acids. The germline CDR1 and CDR2 sequences are MNHEY and SMNVEV (reference sequence). The chain's CDR3 is CASSAQGAPNYGYTY. The CDR3 nucleotides are TGTGCCAGCAGTGCCCAGGGTGCCCCTAACTATGGCTACACCTAC.

This clonotype was picked up many times. This chain links TRBV6-6 with TRBJ1-6; possibly TRBD1 for D (6 bases). V lost 2 bases to trimming and J lost 9 bases, with 14 bases between them. The CDR3 length is 15 residues. CDR1 is MNHNY and CDR2 is SVGAGI in the germline V gene (reference sequence). The CDR3 coding sequence is TGTGCCAGCAGTTACGATTGGCAGGGGACTTCACCCCTCCACTTT. Protein sequence: CASSYDWQGTSPLHF.

This clonotype was detected only a few times. The rearrangement joins TRBV7-2 to TRBJ2-7; no definite D call. V lost 0 bases and J lost 3, with 9 bases in between. This CDR3 is built from 14 residues. From germline, CDR1 is SGHTA and CDR2 FQGNSA. CDR3: CASSLALGLYEQYF. CDR3 coding DNA: TGTGCCAGCAGCTTAGCGCTAGGCCTCTACGAGCAGTACTTC.